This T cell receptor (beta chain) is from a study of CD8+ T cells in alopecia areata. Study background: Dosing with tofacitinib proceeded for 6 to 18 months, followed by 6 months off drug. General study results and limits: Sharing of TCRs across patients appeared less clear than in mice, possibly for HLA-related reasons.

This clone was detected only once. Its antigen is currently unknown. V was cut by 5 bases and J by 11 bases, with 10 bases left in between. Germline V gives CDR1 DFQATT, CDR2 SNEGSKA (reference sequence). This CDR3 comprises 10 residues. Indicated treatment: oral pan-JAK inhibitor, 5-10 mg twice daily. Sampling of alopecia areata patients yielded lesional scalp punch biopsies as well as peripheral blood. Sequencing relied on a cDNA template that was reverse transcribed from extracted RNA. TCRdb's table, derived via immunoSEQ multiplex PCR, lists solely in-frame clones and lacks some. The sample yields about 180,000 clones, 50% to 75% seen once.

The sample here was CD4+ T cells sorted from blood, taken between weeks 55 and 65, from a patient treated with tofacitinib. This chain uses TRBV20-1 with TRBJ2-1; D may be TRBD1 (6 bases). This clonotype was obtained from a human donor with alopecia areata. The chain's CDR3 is CSAHGDKQFF. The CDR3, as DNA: TGCAGTGCTCATGGGGACAAGCAGTTCTTC.